A single TCR beta chain is shown here with its context. This clonotype showed up many times. Its antigen remains undetermined. The record has no base qualities; no much larger clone is one base away. This entry is derived from a study of early T cells in non-severe SARS-CoV-2 infection (dated by TCRdb to 2020 to 2023). Looking at the study overall: Because TCR sequencing was done on bulk RNA from unsorted whole blood, the alpha and beta chains could not be paired.

Summary of the overall study and its limitations: Matching against VDJdb was skewed toward anti-spike CD8 responses, likely underestimated virus-specific expansions, and missed private and CD4 specificities.

Libraries were prepared through 5' RACE. Sequenced using a NextSeq 500. Unique molecular identifiers were attached to individual cDNA molecules in the TCR library protocol so that sequencing error and PCR bias could be corrected. Both TCR alpha and beta chains were sequenced, and tight co-correlation was observed between alpha and beta sequence abundances in each sample. Regarding the original processing steps: V gene, J gene and CDR3 annotation of TCR sequences was performed with Decombinator V4. TCRs were defined as expanded if a significant change between any two time points was detected under a Poisson model with p below 0.0001. TCR abundances were normalised to the total number of TCRs sequenced per sample and were expressed as counts per million. MAIT TCRs were defined by TRAV1-2 paired with TRAJ12, TRAJ20 or TRAJ33, and iNKT TCRs by TRAV10 paired with TRAJ18. VDJdb, accessed on 1 November 2021, was searched for TCRs annotated for CMV, EBV and SARS-CoV-2, and TCRs annotated for more than one antigen were excluded. TCRdb redid the processing of the public reads, applying fastp at Q25 and MiXCR, and retained in-frame beta chains. Records with the same CDR3 protein are collapsed into one entry carrying the most frequent genes and DNA. TCRdb, rather than the study authors, made the V and J calls. This sample has around 78,000 distinct CDR3 sequences in its table, and 11% to 15% of those were observed once. The ten most abundant clones make up 3% of the sample.

The study was a case-control design nested within a healthcare worker cohort in London, UK, with weekly nasopharyngeal swab PCR tests and blood sampling. Healthcare workers were enrolled in the week of the UK lockdown, from 23 to 31 March 2020, and were followed every week for up to roughly 16 weeks. The cysteine opens and the phenylalanine closes a CDR3 of 16 amino acids. Kept here is only the CDR3 DNA, which spans 48 bases and is read in frame from base 1. CDR1 is given as SGHTA and CDR2 as FQGNSA, both from the germline V gene. V is reduced by 4 bases and J by 4 bases, leaving a spacing of 19 bases between them.

The chain was built from TRBV7-2 and TRBJ1-1; tentative D gene TRBD1, with 6 bases matching. Sequencing input: whole blood. The clonotype was recovered from an adult who was a healthcare worker with PCR-confirmed SARS-CoV-2 infection or an uninfected control (not recorded which). The DNA reads TGTGCCAGCAGCTCGCCCTCAGGCAGGGGCCGCACTGAAGCTTTCTTT. Its coded protein is CASSSPSGRGRTEAFF.